Sequencing of this T cell receptor beta chain was carried out in a study of blood T cell repertoires in COVID-19. Authors' processing steps: Scientists estimated how many nucleated cells there were by amplifying reference gene primers. Profiled with immunoSEQ multiplex PCR; TCRdb holds only in-frame clones, not every one. D and trimming come from the DNA, and the V and J calls and clone size come from that table. The sample carries a few hundred thousand clones, roughly 80% recorded once. Seattle patient enrollment occurred during active infection, with longitudinal follow-up thereafter. Sequences were obtained from peripheral blood. The TCR comes from a woman aged 80 or older with COVID-19, enrolled during active disease.

This chain's CDR3 is CAISESQKNEQYF. The DNA for the CDR3 is TGTGCCATCAGTGAGTCGCAGAAGAACGAGCAGTACTTC. The rearrangement joins TRBV10-3 to TRBJ2-7; D not resolved. Germline V gives CDR1 ENHRY, CDR2 SYGVKD. V lost 0 bases to trimming and J lost 5 bases, with 8 bases between them. The CDR3 runs to 13 residues.